Given below is one T cell receptor (beta chain) in context. What it recognizes is unknown. This sample was taken from a study of CD8 T cells in ankylosing spondylitis. Findings and limits, study-wide: A CD8+ phenotype characterized the disease-linked clones, which were relatively rare in peripheral blood. Earlier literature documents some of the motif variants in reactive arthritis synovial fluid and blood. Characteristic of ankylosing spondylitis blood, it appeared, was a TCR beta motif comprising several highly homologous variants. Reports say disease-linked clones showed up significantly more in matched ankylosing spondylitis synovial fluid.

Library preparation for TCR beta used quantitative 5'-RACE with molecular barcodes. TCRdb re-derived calls from the 5' RACE reads in MiXCR, one entry per CDR3 protein. This sample has about 500,000 distinct CDR3 sequences, with 9.5% to 15% found just once. Trimming took off 6 bases at V and 5 bases at J, with 13 bases between the two ends. The CDR3 spans 13 residues. Germline V gene data show CDR1 as MNHEY and CDR2 as SMNVEV (reference sequence). The source of this sequence is a male donor with ankylosing spondylitis. The gene calls are TRBV27 and TRBJ1-1, with D tentatively TRBD1 (6 bases). Sample: blood, either unsorted or a sorted T cell fraction (not recorded which). The chain's CDR3 is CASRGGGRTEAFF. Here the CDR3 DNA reads TGTGCCAGCAGGGGGGGCGGAAGGACTGAAGCTTTCTTT.